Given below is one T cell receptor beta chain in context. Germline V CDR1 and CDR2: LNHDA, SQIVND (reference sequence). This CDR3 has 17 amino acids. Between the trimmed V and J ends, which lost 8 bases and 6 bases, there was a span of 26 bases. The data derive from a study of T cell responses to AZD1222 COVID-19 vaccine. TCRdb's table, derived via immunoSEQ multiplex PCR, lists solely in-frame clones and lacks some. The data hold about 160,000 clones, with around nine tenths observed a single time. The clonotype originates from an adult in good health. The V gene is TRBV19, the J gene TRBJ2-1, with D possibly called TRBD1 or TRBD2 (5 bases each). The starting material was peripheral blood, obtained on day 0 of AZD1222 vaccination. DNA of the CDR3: TGTGCCAGTGAAGGGGAAGGGGCCCAGGGAGTGGCCAATGAGCAGTTCTTC. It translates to CASEGEGAQGVANEQFF.